Following are 9 T cell receptor beta chains from one sample sequenced in a study of blood T cell repertoires in COVID-19. Some clones are missing from TCRdb's copy, which holds only in-frame ones; the method was immunoSEQ multiplex PCR. Of around 60,000 clones listed, approximately 84% are singletons. What was sequenced was peripheral blood. These receptors all stem from a human donor in a cohort sampled during active COVID-19.

The V call is TRBV7-2, the J call TRBJ2-1; weak D call: TRBD2 (5 bases). The germline V gene has CDR1 SGHTA and CDR2 FQGNSA. Trimming shortened V by 5 bases and J by 3 bases, and 8 bases separated the two germline ends. The CDR3 contains 13 residues. The CDR3: CASSPGVYNEQFF. In DNA form, the CDR3 reads TGTGCCAGCAGCCCCGGGGTCTACAATGAGCAGTTCTTC.

A single count supports this clone. This sequence joins TRBV3-1 (or the pseudogene TRBV3-2) and TRBJ2-5, with 12 bases that match TRBD2. The CDR3 has 16 amino acids. J lost 4 bases, V lost 2 bases, and 5 bases had no gene match. Germline V CDR1 and CDR2: LGHDT, YNNKEL (reference sequence). The CDR3 region has the DNA TGTGCCAGCAGCCAACTAGCGGGAGGGTCACCAGAGACCCAGTACTTC. Protein: CASSQLAGGSPETQYF.

Remarks on this clone: The junction departs from the called germline gene at one end, perhaps through a read error. The gene calls are TRBV12-3 or TRBV12-4 and TRBJ1-1, with D tentatively TRBD1 (6 bases). The CDR3 covers 13 residues. This CDR3 reads CASRSGRGSEGFF. The CDR3, as DNA: TGTGCCAGCAGATCCGGCAGGGGAAGTGAAGGTTTCTTT.

This clone was recorded only once. V and J are TRBV29-1 and TRBJ2-2; no definite D call. The CDR3 loop spans 12 amino acids. Germline loops: CDR1 SQVTM, CDR2 ANQGSEA. With 1 base removed from V and 4 bases from J, the gap between germline ends came to 4 bases. CDR3 residues: CSVEGGTGELFF. The CDR3 DNA reads TGCAGCGTTGAAGGCGGCACCGGGGAGCTGTTTTTT.

There are a few counts of this clone. The V call is TRBV19, the J call TRBJ2-7; D might be TRBD2 (6 bases). The CDR3 runs to 11 residues. V was shortened by 6 bases and J by 6 bases, with 9 bases between the two germline ends. Per germline, CDR1 LNHDA and CDR2 SQIVND (reference sequence). CDR3 in DNA: TGTGCCAGTAGCCCCGGGGGCGAGCAGTACTTC. Translating it yields CASSPGGEQYF. The full variable domain, completed using reference TRBV19 and TRBJ2-7, is DGGITQSPKYLFRKEGQNVTLSCEQNLNHDAMYWYRQDPGQGLRLIYYSQIVNDFQKGDIAEGYSVSREKKESFPLTVTSAQKNPTAFYLCASSPGGEQYFGPGTRLTVT.

The J gene is TRBJ2-1, the V gene TRBV27, with TRBD2 matching 9 bases. The length of the CDR3 is 16 residues. V trimming: 6 bases; J trimming: 0 bases; junction bases outside the gene matches: 6. The germline V gene encodes CDR1 MNHEY and CDR2 SMNVEV (reference sequence). The CDR3 region has the DNA TGTGCCAGCAGATTCTTTAGCGGGAGCTCCTACAATGAGCAGTTCTTC. Its translation: CASRFFSGSSYNEQFF.

The J gene is TRBJ2-1, the V gene TRBV6-1, with 7 nucleotides matching TRBD2. Germline-derived CDR1 and CDR2 are MNHNS and SASEGT. J was trimmed by 10 bases and V by 2 bases; bases with no gene match: 2. The CDR3 consists of 12 residues. The CDR3 loop is CASSELGGEQFF. DNA for the CDR3: TGTGCCAGCAGTGAATTGGGAGGGGAGCAGTTCTTC.

V is TRBV5-1 and J is TRBJ2-4; D may be TRBD2 (6 bases). The CDR3 has 15 residues. Between the trimmed V and J ends, which lost 0 bases and 3 bases, there was a span of 10 bases. Germline-derived CDR1 and CDR2 are SGHRS and YFSETQ. CDR3 DNA: TGCGCCAGCAGCTTGGGGGACTTTGACAAAAACATTCAGTACTTC. This sequence encodes CASSLGDFDKNIQYF.

The chain recombines TRBV5-1 with TRBJ2-3, with TRBD2 matching 11 bases. Germline-derived CDR1 and CDR2 are SGHRS and YFSETQ. V lost 1 base and J lost 3; bases outside the gene matches: 7. The CDR3 length is 17 residues. The CDR3 nucleotides read TGCGCCAGCAGCTTGAGGGTAGCGGGAGGGCCGACAGATACGCAGTATTTT. It yields the protein CASSLRVAGGPTDTQYF.